This TCR beta chain originates from a study of blood T cell repertoires in COVID-19. Assay used: immunoSEQ multiplex PCR; TCRdb lists only in-frame clones, some missing. The sample shows some 180,000 clones, 80% of them seen only once. This clone was counted a few times. The receptor was isolated from a man in his fifties or sixties who had been exposed to COVID-19. The sequenced material came from PBMCs or T cells enriched from blood (not recorded which).

The CDR3 region has the DNA TGTGCCAGCAGCTTCAGTATCAGCAATCAGCCCCAGCATTTT. The encoded protein is CASSFSISNQPQHF. The gene calls are TRBV11-3 and TRBJ1-5, with D hard to call. The CDR3 covers 14 residues. The V end lost 3 bases, the J end lost 1 base, and 7 bases lay between the germline ends. The germline V gene encodes CDR1 SGHNT and CDR2 YENEEA.